A single T cell receptor beta chain is shown here with its context. This specimen belongs to a study of cytomegalovirus exposure and HLA in healthy donors. PCR amplification relied on 60 Vbeta primers (plus 13 Jbeta primers). In the source study's methods: About 11 million of roughly 81 million unique TCR beta chains were shared, per a later count. Assay: immunoSEQ multiplex PCR; the TCRdb copy retains only in-frame clones and omits some. The DNA was the basis for D and trimming; V, J and clone size are from that table. This sample's table has about 60,000 clones. Deletions cut 4 bases from V and 0 bases from J, with 11 bases between. CDR1 is SGDLS and CDR2 is YYNGEE in the germline V gene. There are 15 residues in the CDR3.

Input material: PBMCs. The origin of this receptor is a boy between 10 and 17 years old in good health and CMV-seronegative. The rearrangement joins TRBV9 to TRBJ1-3, with unresolved D. CDR3 residues: CASSIGSDSGNTIYF. The CDR3 region has the DNA TGTGCCAGCAGCATCGGGTCCGACTCTGGAAACACCATATATTTT.